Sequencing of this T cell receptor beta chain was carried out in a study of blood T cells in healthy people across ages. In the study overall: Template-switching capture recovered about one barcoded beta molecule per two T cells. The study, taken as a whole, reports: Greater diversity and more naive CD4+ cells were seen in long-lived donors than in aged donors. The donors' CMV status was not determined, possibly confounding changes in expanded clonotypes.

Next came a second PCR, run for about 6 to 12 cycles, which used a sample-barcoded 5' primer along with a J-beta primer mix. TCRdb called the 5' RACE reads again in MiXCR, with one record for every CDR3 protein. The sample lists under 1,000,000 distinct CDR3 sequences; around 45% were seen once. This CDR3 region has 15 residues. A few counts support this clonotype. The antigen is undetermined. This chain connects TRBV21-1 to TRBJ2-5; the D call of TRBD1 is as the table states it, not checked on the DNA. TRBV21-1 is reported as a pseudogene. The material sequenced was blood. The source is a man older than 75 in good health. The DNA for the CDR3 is TGTGCCAGCAATACTGGGACCGGGCCGACTAGAGAGCAGTACTTC. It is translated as CASNTGTGPTREQYF.